This T cell receptor (beta chain) was documented in a study of T cells in localized non-small cell lung cancer. Study-level findings and limits: Among blood samples, higher T cell density accompanied longer overall survival. Heterogeneity stays possible, as sequencing covered only one tumor region. Uninvolved adjacent lung showed the highest T cell clonality, exceeding tumor. A median 57 of the top 100 tumor clones appeared in adjacent lung.

V lost 2 bases to trimming and J lost 8 bases; unmatched junction nucleotides: 7. CDR1 and CDR2 from the germline V gene are SEHNR and FQNEAQ (reference sequence). The CDR3 has 16 amino acids. Note on this clone: Antigen specificity is unknown.

Method: immunoSEQ multiplex PCR; TCRdb's copy keeps in-frame clones and lacks some. The data hold 23,000 or so clones, with around 90% observed a single time. The rearrangement uses TRBV7-9 and TRBJ2-1, with TRBD2 matching 12 bases. This clonotype was obtained from a man aged 35 to 69 with stage I squamous cell lung carcinoma. The material was peripheral blood, obtained before any cancer treatment. CDR3 DNA: TGTGCCAGCAGCTTATCCGCTAGCGGGGGGGCTGATGAGCAGTTCTTC. Translated, it gives CASSLSASGGADEQFF.